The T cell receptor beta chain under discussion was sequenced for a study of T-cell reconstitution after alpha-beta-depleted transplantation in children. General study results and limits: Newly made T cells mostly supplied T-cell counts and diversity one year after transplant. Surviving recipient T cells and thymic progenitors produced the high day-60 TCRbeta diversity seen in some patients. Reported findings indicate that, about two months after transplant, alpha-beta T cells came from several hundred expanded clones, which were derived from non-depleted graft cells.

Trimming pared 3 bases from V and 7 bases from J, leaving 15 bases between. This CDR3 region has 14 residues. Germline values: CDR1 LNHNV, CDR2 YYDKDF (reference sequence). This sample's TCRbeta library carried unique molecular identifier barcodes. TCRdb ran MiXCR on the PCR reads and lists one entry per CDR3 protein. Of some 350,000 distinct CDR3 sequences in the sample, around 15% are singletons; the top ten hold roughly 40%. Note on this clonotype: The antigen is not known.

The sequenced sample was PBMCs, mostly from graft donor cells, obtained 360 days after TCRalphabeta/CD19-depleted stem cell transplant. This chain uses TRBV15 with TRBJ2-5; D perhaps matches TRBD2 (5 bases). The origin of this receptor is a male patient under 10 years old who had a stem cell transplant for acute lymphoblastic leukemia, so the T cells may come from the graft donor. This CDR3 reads CATSSYTRLATQYF. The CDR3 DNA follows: TGTGCCACCAGCAGTTACACTAGGCTCGCGACCCAGTACTTC.